This T cell receptor beta chain was recovered during a study of identical twins. Study-level results: Out-of-frame beta chain sequences displayed weaker excess sharing between twins. Interpretation of the results relied on cross-sectional statistical analysis and not on following the same donors.

TCRdb recomputed calls from the 5' RACE reads with MiXCR, one row per CDR3 protein. Among 650,000 to 750,000 distinct CDR3 sequences listed, less than 25% were seen once. This CDR3 is 14 amino acids long. V lost 5 bases and J lost 2; bases outside the gene matches: 3. Germline V gives CDR1 DFQATT, CDR2 SNEGSKA (reference sequence). In this sample, this clonotype turned up a few times. No antigen is known for it. This sample was shared with a second study, whose subject was T cells expressing NK-cell markers. That source adds: It was sorted CD3+CD56+NKG2C+, CD3+CD56+NKG2C- and CD3+CD56-NKG2C+ T cells that supplied the TCR beta repertoires. Nothing established the HCMV specificity of expanded NKG2C+ T cell clones.

This clonotype was obtained from a woman aged 18-29 years in good health. This chain connects TRBV20-1 to TRBJ2-7; 13 bases match TRBD2. The sample taken for sequencing was PBMCs. The CDR3 sequence: CSARTSGGTYEQYF. CDR3 nucleotide sequence: TGCAGTGCTCGGACTAGCGGGGGAACCTACGAGCAGTACTTC.